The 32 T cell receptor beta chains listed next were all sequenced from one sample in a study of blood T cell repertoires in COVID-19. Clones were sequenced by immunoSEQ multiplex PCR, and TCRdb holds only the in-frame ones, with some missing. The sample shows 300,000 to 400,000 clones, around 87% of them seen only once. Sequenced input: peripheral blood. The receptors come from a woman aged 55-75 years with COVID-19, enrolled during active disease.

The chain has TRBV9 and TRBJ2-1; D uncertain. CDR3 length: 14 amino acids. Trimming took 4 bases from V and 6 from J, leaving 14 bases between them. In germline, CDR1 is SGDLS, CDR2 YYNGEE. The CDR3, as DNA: TGTGCCAGCAGCTCCCAGACCGGAGTCAATGAGCAGTTCTTC. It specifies CASSSQTGVNEQFF.

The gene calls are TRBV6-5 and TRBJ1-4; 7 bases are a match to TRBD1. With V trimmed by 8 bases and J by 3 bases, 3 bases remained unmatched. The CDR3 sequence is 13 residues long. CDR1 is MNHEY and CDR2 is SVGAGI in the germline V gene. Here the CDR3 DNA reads TGTGCCAGCTGGGACAGACCTAATGAAAAACTGTTTTTT. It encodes CASWDRPNEKLFF.

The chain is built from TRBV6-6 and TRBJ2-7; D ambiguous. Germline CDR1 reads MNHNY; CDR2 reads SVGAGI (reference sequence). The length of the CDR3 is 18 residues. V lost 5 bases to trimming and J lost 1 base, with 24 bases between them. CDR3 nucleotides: TGTGCCAGCAGTCGTCACCTTGTTAACCGGTTATTTTCCTACGAGCAGTACTTC. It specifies CASSRHLVNRLFSYEQYF.

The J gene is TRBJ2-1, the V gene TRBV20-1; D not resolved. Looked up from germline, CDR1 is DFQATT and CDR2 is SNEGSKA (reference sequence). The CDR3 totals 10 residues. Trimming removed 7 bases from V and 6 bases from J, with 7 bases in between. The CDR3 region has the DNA TGCAGTGGGAGATTCAATGAGCAGTTCTTC. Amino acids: CSGRFNEQFF.

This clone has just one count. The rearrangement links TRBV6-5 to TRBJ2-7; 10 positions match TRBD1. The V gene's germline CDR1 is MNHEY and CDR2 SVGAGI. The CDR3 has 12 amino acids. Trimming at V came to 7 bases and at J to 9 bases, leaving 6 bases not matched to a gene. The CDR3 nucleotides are TGTGCCAGCAAGACAGGGGGCGGGCCGCAGTACTTC. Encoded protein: CASKTGGGPQYF.

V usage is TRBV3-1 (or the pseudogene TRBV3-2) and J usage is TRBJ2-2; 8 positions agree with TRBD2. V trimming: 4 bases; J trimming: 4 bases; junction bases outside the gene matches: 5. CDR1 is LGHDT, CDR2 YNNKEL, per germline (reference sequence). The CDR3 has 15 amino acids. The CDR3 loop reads CASSPRGGGTGELFF. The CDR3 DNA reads TGTGCCAGCAGCCCCCGGGGGGGCGGCACCGGGGAGCTGTTTTTT.

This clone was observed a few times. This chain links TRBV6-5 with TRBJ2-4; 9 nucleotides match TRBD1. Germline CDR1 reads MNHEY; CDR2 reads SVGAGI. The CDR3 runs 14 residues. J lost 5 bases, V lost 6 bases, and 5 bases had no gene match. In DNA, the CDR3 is TGTGCCAGCAGCAGAGGGGACAGGGAAAACATTCAGTACTTC. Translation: CASSRGDRENIQYF.

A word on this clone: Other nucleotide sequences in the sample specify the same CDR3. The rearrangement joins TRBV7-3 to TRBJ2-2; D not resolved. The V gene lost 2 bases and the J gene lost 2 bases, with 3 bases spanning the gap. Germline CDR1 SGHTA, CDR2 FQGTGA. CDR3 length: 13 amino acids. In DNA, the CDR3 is TGTGCCAGCAGCTTATTAAACACCGGGGAGCTGTTTTTT. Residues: CASSLLNTGELFF.

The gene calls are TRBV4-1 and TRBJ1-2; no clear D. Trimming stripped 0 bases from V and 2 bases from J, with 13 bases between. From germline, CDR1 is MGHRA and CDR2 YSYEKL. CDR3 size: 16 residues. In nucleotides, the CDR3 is TGCGCCAGCAGCCAAGAGGGCTTACGACCAAACTATGGCTACACCTTC. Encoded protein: CASSQEGLRPNYGYTF.

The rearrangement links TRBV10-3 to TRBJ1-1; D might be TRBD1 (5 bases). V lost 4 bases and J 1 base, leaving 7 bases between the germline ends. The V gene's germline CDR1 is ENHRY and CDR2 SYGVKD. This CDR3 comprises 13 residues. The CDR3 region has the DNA TGTGCCATCAGTGGGGGGGGGAACACTGAAGCTTTCTTT. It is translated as CAISGGGNTEAFF.

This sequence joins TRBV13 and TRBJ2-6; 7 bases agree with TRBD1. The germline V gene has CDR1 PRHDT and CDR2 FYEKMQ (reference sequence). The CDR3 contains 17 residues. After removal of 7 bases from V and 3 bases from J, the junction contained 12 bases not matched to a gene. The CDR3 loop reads CASNSGTAYDGANVLTF. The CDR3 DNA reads TGTGCCAGCAACTCCGGGACAGCGTACGATGGGGCCAACGTCCTGACTTTC.

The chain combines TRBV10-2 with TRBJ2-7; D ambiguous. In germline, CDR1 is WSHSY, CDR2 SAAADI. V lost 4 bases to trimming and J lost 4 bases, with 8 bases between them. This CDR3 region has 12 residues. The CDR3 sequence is CASSASQYEQYF. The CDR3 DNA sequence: TGCGCCAGCAGTGCATCTCAGTACGAGCAGTACTTC.

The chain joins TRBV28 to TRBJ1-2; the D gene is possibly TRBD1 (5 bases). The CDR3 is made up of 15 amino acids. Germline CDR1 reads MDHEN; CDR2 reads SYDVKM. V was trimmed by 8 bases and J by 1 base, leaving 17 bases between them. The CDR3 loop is CASAPGGVNNYGYTF. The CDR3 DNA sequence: TGTGCCAGCGCCCCTGGAGGGGTTAATAACTATGGCTACACCTTC.

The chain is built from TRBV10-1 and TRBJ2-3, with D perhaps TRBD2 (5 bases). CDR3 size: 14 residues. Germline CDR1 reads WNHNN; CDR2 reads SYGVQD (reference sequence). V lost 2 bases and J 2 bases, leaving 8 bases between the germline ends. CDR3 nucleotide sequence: TGCGCCAGCAGTGAGCGGCGGGCCACAGATACGCAGTATTTT. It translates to CASSERRATDTQYF.

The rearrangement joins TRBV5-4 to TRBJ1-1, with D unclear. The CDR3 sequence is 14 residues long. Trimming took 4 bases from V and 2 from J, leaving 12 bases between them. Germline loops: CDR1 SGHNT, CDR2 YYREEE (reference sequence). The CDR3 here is CASSREPENTEAFF. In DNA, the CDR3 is TGTGCCAGCAGCCGGGAGCCAGAAAACACTGAAGCTTTCTTT. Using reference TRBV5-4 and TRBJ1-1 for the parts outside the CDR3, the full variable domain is ETGVTQSPTHLIKTRGQQVTLRCSSQSGHNTVSWYQQALGQGPQFIFQYYREEENGRGNFPPRFSGLQFPNYSSELNVNALELDDSALYLCASSREPENTEAFFGQGTRLTVV.

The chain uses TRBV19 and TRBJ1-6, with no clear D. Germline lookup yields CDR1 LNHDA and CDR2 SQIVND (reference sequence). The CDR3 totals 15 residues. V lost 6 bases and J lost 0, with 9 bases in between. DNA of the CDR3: TGTGCCAGTAGGGCCGGGAGCTCCTATAATTCACCCCTCCACTTT. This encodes CASRAGSSYNSPLHF.

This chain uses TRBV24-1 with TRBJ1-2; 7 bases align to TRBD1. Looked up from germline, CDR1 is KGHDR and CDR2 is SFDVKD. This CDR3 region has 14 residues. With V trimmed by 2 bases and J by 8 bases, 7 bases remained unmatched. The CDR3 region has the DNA TGTGCCACCAGTGATTCCGACAGGGTTCAGGGCTACACCTTC. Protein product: CATSDSDRVQGYTF.

The CDR3, as DNA: TGTGCCAGCAGCCCAGGACAGACAGCTAACTATGGCTACACCTTC. Amino acids: CASSPGQTANYGYTF. The gene calls are TRBV9 and TRBJ1-2; a possible D gene is TRBD1 (6 bases). V gave up 4 bases and J gave up 0 bases, with 13 bases separating them. CDR1 SGDLS and CDR2 YYNGEE come from the germline V gene. The CDR3 totals 15 residues.

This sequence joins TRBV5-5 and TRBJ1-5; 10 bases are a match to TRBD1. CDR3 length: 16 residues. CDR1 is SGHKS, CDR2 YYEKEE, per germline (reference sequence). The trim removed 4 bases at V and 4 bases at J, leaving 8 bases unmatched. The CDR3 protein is CASSLLGTGENQPQHF. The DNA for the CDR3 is TGTGCCAGCAGCCTCCTCGGGACAGGGGAGAATCAGCCCCAGCATTTT.

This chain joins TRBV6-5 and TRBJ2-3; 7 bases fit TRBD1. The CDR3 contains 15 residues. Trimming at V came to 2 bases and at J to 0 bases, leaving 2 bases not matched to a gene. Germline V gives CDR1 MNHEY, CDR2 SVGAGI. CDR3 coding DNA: TGTGCCAGCAGTTACAGGGGGCTCAGCACAGATACGCAGTATTTT. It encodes CASSYRGLSTDTQYF.

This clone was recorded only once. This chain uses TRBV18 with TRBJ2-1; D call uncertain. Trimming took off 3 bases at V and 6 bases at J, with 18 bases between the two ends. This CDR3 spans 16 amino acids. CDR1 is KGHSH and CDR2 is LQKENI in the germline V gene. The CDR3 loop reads CASSPGRIGVGNEQFF. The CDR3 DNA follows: TGTGCCAGCTCACCGGGCAGGATCGGTGTGGGCAATGAGCAGTTCTTC.

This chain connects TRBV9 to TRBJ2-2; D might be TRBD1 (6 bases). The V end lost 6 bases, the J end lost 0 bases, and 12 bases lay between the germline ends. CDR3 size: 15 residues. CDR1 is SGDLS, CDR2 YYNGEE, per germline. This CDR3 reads CASNGTPSNTGELFF. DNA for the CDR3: TGTGCCAGCAACGGGACACCTTCGAACACCGGGGAGCTGTTTTTT.

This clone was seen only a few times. The DNA for the CDR3 is TGTGCCAGCAGGGAGGGCCCTGAAGCTTTCTTT. Translated, it gives CASREGPEAFF. This chain links TRBV2 with TRBJ1-1; D gene uncertain. CDR1 is SNHLY, CDR2 FYNNEI, per germline. Between the trimmed V and J ends, which lost 6 bases and 6 bases, there was a span of 8 bases. The CDR3 has 11 residues.

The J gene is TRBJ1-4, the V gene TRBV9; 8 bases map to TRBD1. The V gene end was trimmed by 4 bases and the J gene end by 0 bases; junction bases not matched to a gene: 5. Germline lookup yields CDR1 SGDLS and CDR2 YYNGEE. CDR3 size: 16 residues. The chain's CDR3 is CASSHGTGATNEKLFF. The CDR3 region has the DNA TGTGCCAGCAGCCATGGGACAGGTGCAACTAATGAAAAACTGTTTTTT.

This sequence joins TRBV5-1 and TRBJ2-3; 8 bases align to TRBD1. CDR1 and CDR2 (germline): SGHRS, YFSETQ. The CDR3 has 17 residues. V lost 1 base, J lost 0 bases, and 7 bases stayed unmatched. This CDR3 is CASSLWGDRPSTDTQYF. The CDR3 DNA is TGCGCCAGCAGCTTGTGGGGGGACAGGCCGAGCACAGATACGCAGTATTTT.

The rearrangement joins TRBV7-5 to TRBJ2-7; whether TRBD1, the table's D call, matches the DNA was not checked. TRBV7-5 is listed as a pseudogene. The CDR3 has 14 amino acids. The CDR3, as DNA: TGTGCCAGAAGCCCAGGACAGTTAACCTACGAGCAGTACTTC. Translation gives CARSPGQLTYEQYF.

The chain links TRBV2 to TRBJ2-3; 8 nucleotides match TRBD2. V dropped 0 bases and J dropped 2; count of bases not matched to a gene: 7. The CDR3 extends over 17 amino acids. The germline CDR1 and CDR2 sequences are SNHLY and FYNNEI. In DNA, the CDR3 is TGTGCCAGCAGTGAAGCGCGTACTAGCGGTATCACAGATACGCAGTATTTT. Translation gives CASSEARTSGITDTQYF.

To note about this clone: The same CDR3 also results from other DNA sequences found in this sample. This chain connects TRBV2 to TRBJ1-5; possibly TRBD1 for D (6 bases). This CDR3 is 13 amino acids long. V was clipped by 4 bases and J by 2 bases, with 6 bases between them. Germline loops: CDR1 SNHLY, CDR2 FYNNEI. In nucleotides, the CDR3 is TGTGCCAGCAGTGGACAGGGCAATCAGCCCCAGCATTTT. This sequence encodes CASSGQGNQPQHF. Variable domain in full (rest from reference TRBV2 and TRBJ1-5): EPEVTQTPSHQVTQMGQEVILRCVPISNHLYFYWYRQILGQKVEFLVSFYNNEISEKSEIFDDQFSVERPDGSNFTLKIRSTKLEDSAMYFCASSGQGNQPQHFGDGTRLSIL.

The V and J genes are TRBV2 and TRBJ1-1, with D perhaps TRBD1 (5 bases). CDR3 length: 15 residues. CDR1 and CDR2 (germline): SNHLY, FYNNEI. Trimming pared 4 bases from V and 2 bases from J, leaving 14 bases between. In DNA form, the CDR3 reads TGTGCCAGCAGTGTACAGGTAGTTGTTAACACTGAAGCTTTCTTT. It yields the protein CASSVQVVVNTEAFF. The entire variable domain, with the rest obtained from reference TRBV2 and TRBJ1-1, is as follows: EPEVTQTPSHQVTQMGQEVILRCVPISNHLYFYWYRQILGQKVEFLVSFYNNEISEKSEIFDDQFSVERPDGSNFTLKIRSTKLEDSAMYFCASSVQVVVNTEAFFGQGTRLTVV.

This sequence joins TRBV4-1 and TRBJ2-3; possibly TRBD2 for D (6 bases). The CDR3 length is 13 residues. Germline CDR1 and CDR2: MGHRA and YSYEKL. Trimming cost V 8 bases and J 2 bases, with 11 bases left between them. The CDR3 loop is CASAGLFTDTQYF. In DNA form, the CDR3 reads TGCGCCAGCGCGGGACTCTTCACAGATACGCAGTATTTT.

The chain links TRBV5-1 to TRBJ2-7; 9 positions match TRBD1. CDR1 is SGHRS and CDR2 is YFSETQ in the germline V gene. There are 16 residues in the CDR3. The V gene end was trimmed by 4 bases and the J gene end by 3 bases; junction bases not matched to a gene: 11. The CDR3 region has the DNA TGCGCCAGCAGCATCCGAGCCGACAGGGGGGACTACGAGCAGTACTTC. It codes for CASSIRADRGDYEQYF.

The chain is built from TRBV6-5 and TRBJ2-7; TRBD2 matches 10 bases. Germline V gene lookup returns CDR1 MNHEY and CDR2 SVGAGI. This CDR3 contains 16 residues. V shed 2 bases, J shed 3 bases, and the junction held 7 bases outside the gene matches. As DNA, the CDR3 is TGTGCCAGCAGTTACCAACGGACTAGCGGTAACTACGAGCAGTACTTC. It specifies CASSYQRTSGNYEQYF.